This entry lists 14 T cell receptor beta chains sequenced from one sample in a study of beta chain features in type 1 diabetes. Expressed TCRB transcripts got sequenced, as all isolated RNA was reverse transcribed. Measured with immunoSEQ multiplex PCR; TCRdb has only the in-frame clones, and not every one. This table holds 350,000 to 450,000 clones, around 15% found once. Source material: naive CD4+ T cells from blood. Receptors originate from a woman aged 18 to 35 in good health.

This clone was seen a handful of times. This chain uses TRBV7-9 with TRBJ2-7, with D tentatively TRBD1 (5 bases). Germline-derived CDR1 and CDR2 are SEHNR and FQNEAQ (reference sequence). Between the trimmed V and J ends, which lost 1 base and 0 bases, there was a span of 13 bases. CDR3 length: 16 amino acids. The CDR3 here is CASSLVQGPGSYEQYF. The CDR3 DNA reads TGTGCCAGCAGCTTAGTCCAGGGCCCTGGCTCCTACGAGCAGTACTTC.

The rearrangement uses TRBV5-1 and TRBJ1-4, with D possibly matching TRBD1 (5 bases). This CDR3 contains 15 residues. The V gene lost 0 bases and the J gene lost 6 bases, with 12 bases spanning the gap. Germline V gives CDR1 SGHRS, CDR2 YFSETQ. For the CDR3, the DNA is TGCGCCAGCAGCTTGGCCGGTGGGGCGGATGAAAAACTGTTTTTT. It yields the protein CASSLAGGADEKLFF.

The table lists this clone with a few counts. The rearrangement links TRBV4-2 to TRBJ2-1; 7 positions agree with TRBD1. The CDR3 runs 14 residues. In germline, CDR1 is LGHNA, CDR2 YNFKEQ. V gave up 2 bases and J gave up 6 bases; unmatched junction bases: 4. The CDR3 protein is CASSQTDRSNEQFF. DNA of the CDR3: TGTGCCAGCAGCCAAACGGACAGGTCCAATGAGCAGTTCTTC.

This clone was counted a few times. The V and J genes are TRBV28 and TRBJ2-5; perhaps TRBD1 as D (5 bases). The length of the CDR3 is 18 residues. From germline, CDR1 is MDHEN and CDR2 SYDVKM. The V gene lost 0 bases and the J gene lost 5 bases, with 22 bases spanning the gap. This CDR3 is CASSLCVGLGQACETQYF. CDR3 coding DNA: TGTGCCAGCAGTTTATGCGTCGGCCTAGGACAAGCATGTGAGACCCAGTACTTC.

This chain joins TRBV6-5 and TRBJ2-2; 8 nucleotides align to TRBD1. The CDR3 sequence is 15 residues long. Germline lookup yields CDR1 MNHEY and CDR2 SVGAGI. J gave up 5 bases and V 6 bases, and 8 bases lay outside the gene matches. CDR3 DNA sequence: TGTGCCAGCAGCCGAAAACAGGGGGGAACCGGGGAGCTGTTTTTT. Its protein product is CASSRKQGGTGELFF.

The chain uses TRBV5-4 and TRBJ2-3, with D possibly being TRBD2 (6 bases). The germline V and J ends were trimmed by 0 bases and 7 bases, with 15 bases remaining between them. The CDR3 totals 15 residues. CDR1 SGHNT and CDR2 YYREEE come from the germline V gene (reference sequence). The chain's CDR3 is CASSLGGRWAHTQYF. DNA of the CDR3: TGTGCCAGCAGCTTGGGTGGGAGGTGGGCACATACGCAGTATTTT.

The table lists this clone with a few counts. The chain is built from TRBV6-1 and TRBJ2-3, with 8 nucleotides matching TRBD2. The V gene end was trimmed by 4 bases and the J gene end by 4 bases; junction bases not matched to a gene: 10. Germline assignment: CDR1 MNHNS and CDR2 SASEGT. CDR3 length: 16 amino acids. The CDR3 DNA follows: TGTGCCAGCAGTGCGACCGGGACTAGTAAGGCAGATACGCAGTATTTT. Translating it yields CASSATGTSKADTQYF.

This clone was observed a handful of times. J is TRBJ2-1 and V is TRBV25-1; 10 nucleotides agree with TRBD2. The length of the CDR3 is 16 residues. V gave up 2 bases and J gave up 8 bases; unmatched junction bases: 9. The V gene's germline CDR1 is MGHDK and CDR2 SYGVNS. As DNA, the CDR3 is TGTGCCAGCAGTGAACTCAGCGGGAGGGCCAGGGATGAGCAGTTCTTC. It translates to CASSELSGRARDEQFF.

V gene TRBV5-6 combines with J gene TRBJ2-2, with 7 bases that match TRBD2. V was clipped by 2 bases and J by 7 bases; unmatched bases: 8. Germline V gene data show CDR1 as SGHDT and CDR2 as YYEEEE. This CDR3 spans 15 amino acids. CDR3 bases: TGTGCCAGCAGCTTCGGACTAGTCGTTAGCGGGGAGCTGTTTTTT. Encoded protein: CASSFGLVVSGELFF.

In its sample, this clone was seen a few times. The genes are TRBV29-1 and TRBJ2-7, with 9 bases aligning to TRBD1. Unmatched junction bases numbered 8, after V lost 5 bases and J lost 3 bases. The CDR3 has 14 residues. The germline V gene encodes CDR1 SQVTM and CDR2 ANQGSEA. The CDR3 bases are TGCAGCGTTCGGACAGGGGTACGACGCTACGAGCAGTACTTC. Its translation: CSVRTGVRRYEQYF.

The chain has TRBV10-3 and TRBJ2-5; TRBD1 matches at 10 bases. The CDR3 spans 13 residues. Germline CDR1 is ENHRY and CDR2 is SYGVKD. With V trimmed by 5 bases and J by 5 bases, 2 bases remained unmatched. The CDR3 protein is CAISSGQGETQYF. CDR3 in DNA: TGTGCCATCAGTTCGGGACAGGGGGAGACCCAGTACTTC.

This clone has a handful of counts. The chain has TRBV10-3 and TRBJ2-7; possible D gene TRBD2, 5 bases. CDR1 is ENHRY, CDR2 SYGVKD, per germline. Trimming took off 4 bases at V and 4 bases at J, with 8 bases between the two ends. CDR3 length equals 12 residues. CDR3 DNA: TGTGCCATCAGTGGACGGGAATACGAGCAGTACTTC. Amino acid sequence: CAISGREYEQYF.

This clone showed up just a few times. The CDR3 DNA reads TGCGCCAGCAGCTTGAGACTAGCGGGAGTCTACGAGCAGTACTTC. Translation: CASSLRLAGVYEQYF. The chain joins TRBV5-1 to TRBJ2-7, with TRBD2 matching 12 bases. The CDR3 has 15 residues. Germline assignment: CDR1 SGHRS and CDR2 YFSETQ. Trimming cost V 1 base and J 3 bases; bases outside gene matches: 2.

The rearrangement links TRBV19 to TRBJ2-2; D possibly corresponds to TRBD2 (5 bases). The germline V and J ends were trimmed by 3 bases and 6 bases, with 8 bases remaining between them. The V gene's germline CDR1 is LNHDA and CDR2 SQIVND (reference sequence). This CDR3 has 13 amino acids. The CDR3 bases are TGTGCCAGTAGTATCGGGGTCCCCGGGGAGCTGTTTTTT. The encoded protein is CASSIGVPGELFF.